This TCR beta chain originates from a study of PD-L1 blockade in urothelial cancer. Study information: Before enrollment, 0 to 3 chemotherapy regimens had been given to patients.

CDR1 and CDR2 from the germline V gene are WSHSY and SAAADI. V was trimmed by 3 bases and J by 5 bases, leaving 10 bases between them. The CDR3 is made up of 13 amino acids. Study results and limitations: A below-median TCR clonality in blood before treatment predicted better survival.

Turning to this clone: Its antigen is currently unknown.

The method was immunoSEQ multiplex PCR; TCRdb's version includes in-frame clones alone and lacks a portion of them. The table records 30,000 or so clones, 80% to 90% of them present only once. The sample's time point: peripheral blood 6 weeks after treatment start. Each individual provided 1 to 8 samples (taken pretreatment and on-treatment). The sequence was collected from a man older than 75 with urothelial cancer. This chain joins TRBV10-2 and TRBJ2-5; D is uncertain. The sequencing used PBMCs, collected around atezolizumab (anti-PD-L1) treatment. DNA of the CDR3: TGCGCCAGCAGTGACAGCCGAGGCGAGACCCAGTACTTC. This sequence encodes CASSDSRGETQYF.